The clone carrying this T cell receptor (beta chain) was seen a few times. What it recognizes is unknown. cDNA molecules, individually, were tagged with unique molecular identifiers. One entry per CDR3 protein results from TCRdb running MiXCR on the 5' RACE reads. Among 85,000 to 120,000 distinct CDR3 sequences listed, over 10% were seen once. These data are taken from a study of early T cells in non-severe SARS-CoV-2 infection. The study, taken as a whole, reports: Database matching using VDJdb favored anti-spike CD8 responses, with private and CD4 specificities left missing.

Trimming cost V 0 bases and J 4 bases; bases outside gene matches: 7. The CDR3 is 16 residues long. Germline V gene data show CDR1 as SGHRS and CDR2 as YFSETQ. The origin of this receptor is an adult who was a healthcare worker with PCR-confirmed SARS-CoV-2 infection or an uninfected control (not recorded which). The sequencing input was whole blood. This rearrangement joins TRBV5-1 to TRBJ2-5; 9 positions match TRBD2. In DNA form, the CDR3 reads TGCGCCAGCAGCTTGGCCAAGACTAGCGGAAGAGAGACCCAGTACTTC. Protein sequence: CASSLAKTSGRETQYF.